The T cell receptor beta chain under discussion was sequenced for a study of neurological immune-mediated disorders. The CDR3 is 13 residues long. V shed 5 bases and J shed 7 bases, with 12 bases lying between them. Regarding the study as a whole: Among expanded clones, no CDR3 amino acid sequences were shared across subjects, a pattern suggesting private repertoires in all groups. Any association between clinical or MRI features and the multiple sclerosis repertoire cluster was absent.

At least ten counts were recorded for this clonotype. Its antigen is undetermined. TCRdb called the 5' RACE reads again in MiXCR, with one record for every CDR3 protein. The sample has some 65,000 distinct CDR3 sequences; over 4% are singletons. Sequencing was done on a sample of PBMCs. The sequence was collected from a man aged 45-65 years with multiple sclerosis. The chain recombines TRBV12-3 or TRBV12-4 with TRBJ2-1, with D unclear. DNA for the CDR3: TGTGCCAGCAGTCGAAGGGTTGCTAATGAGCAGTTCTTC. As protein: CASSRRVANEQFF.